This is a list of T cell receptor beta chains from one sample in a study of blood T cells in healthy people across ages. TCRdb re-analysed the 5' RACE reads in MiXCR, keeping a single row per CDR3 protein. Of about 680,000 distinct CDR3 sequences listed, approximately 49% are singletons. The sample was blood. The receptors here all came from a woman in her fifties or sixties in good health. Each CDR3 is given without its conserved first and last residue. Each record gives: CDR3 length, V gene, J gene, CDR3 protein.

11	TRBV18	TRBJ2-1	ASHSGEFNEQF
10	TRBV29-1	TRBJ2-7	SVGGQAYEQY
15	TRBV20-1	TRBJ2-7	SARNAGTSGRSYEQY
18	TRBV5-6	TRBJ1-1	ASSLQWTGGVGLANTEAF
14	TRBV25-1	TRBJ2-3	ASSGRLAGGTDTQY
13	TRBV20-1	TRBJ2-3	SARDISGSTDMQY
12	TRBV20-1	TRBJ1-2	STGTGGFNYGYT
13	TRBV12-3/TRBV12-4	TRBJ1-1	ASSYWGTANAEAF
10	TRBV29-1	TRBJ1-4	SVGAVNEKLF
15	TRBV20-1	-	SAANPPGGPRAYEQY
15	TRBV6-2/TRBV6-3	TRBJ2-1	ASSSSGRAQSYNEQF
12	TRBV7-2	TRBJ2-5	ASSRDSPRETQY
14	TRBV5-1	TRBJ2-2	ASSEASSGSNGELF
13	TRBV9	TRBJ1-6	ASSGAGTPNSPLH
11	TRBV11-2	TRBJ2-3	ASSHRTSDTQY
12	TRBV20-1	TRBJ1-6	SAKGGPYNSPLH
15	TRBV6-2/TRBV6-3	TRBJ1-5	ASSSVGTGGLNQPQH
11	TRBV19	TRBJ2-5	ASGPQGRKTQY
13	TRBV3-1	TRBJ2-7	ASSQAETEGYEQY
13	TRBV9	TRBJ2-1	ASSVRREAYNEQF
14	TRBV29-1	TRBJ2-4	SVEGVGGRVDGIQY
13	TRBV5-1	TRBJ2-2	ASSFYGTGGGELF
13	TRBV9	TRBJ1-1	ASSRGGNLNTEAF
9	TRBV29-1	TRBJ2-7	SGGEGSEQY
10	TRBV7-9	TRBJ1-2	ASSVDRGLYT
11	TRBV20-1	TRBJ2-7	SARGRGDYEQY
12	TRBV30	TRBJ2-7	AWSPAVGAYEQY
14	TRBV3-1	TRBJ1-2	ASSHWTGFTNYGYT
12	TRBV28	TRBJ1-4	ASSPTGTAKKLF
11	TRBV7-2	-	ASSALAWGEQY
16	TRBV11-3	TRBJ1-2	ASSPIRQVNSTVYGYT
12	TRBV4-2	TRBJ2-5	ASSQDNGKETQY
12	TRBV5-1	TRBJ1-2	VSSRDRGSYGYT
17	TRBV4-1	TRBJ2-5	ASSQDSFSREGLTETQY
15	TRBV20-1	TRBJ1-2	SARVRDRGFSSYGYT
14	TRBV4-2	TRBJ1-2	ASSQDAGGFLYGYT